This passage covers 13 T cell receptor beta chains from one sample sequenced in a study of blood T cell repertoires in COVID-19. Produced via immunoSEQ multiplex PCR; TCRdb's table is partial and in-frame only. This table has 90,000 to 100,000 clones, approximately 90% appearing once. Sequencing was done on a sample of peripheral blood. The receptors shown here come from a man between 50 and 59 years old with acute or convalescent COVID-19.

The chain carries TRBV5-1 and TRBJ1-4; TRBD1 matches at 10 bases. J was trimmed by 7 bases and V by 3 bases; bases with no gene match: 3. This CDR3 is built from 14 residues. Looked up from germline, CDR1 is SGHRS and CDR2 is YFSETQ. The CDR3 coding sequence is TGCGCCAGCAGCTCGACAGGGGGCGTTGAAAAACTGTTTTTT. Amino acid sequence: CASSSTGGVEKLFF. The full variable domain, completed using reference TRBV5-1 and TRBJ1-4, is KAGVTQTPRYLIKTRGQQVTLSCSPISGHRSVSWYQQTPGQGLQFLFEYFSETQRNKGNFPGRFSGRQFSNSRSEMNVSTLELGDSALYLCASSSTGGVEKLFFGSGTQLSVL.

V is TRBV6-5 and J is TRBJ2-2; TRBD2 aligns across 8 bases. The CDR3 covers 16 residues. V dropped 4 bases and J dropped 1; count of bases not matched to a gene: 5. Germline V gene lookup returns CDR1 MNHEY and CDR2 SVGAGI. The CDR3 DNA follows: TGTGCCAGCAGTTCCCGACTAGCGTGGAACACCGGGGAGCTGTTTTTT. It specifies CASSSRLAWNTGELFF.

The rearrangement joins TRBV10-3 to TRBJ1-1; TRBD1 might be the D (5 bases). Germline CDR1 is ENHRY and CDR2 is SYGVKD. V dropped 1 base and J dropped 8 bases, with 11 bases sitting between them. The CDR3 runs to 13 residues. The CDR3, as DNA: TGTGCCATCAGTGAGTTCAGGGAGGGGGAAGCTTTCTTT. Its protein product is CAISEFREGEAFF.

The DNA of the CDR3 is TGTGCCAGTAGGGCAGGGGGCAACACCGGGGAGCTGTTTTTT. Its translation: CASRAGGNTGELFF. The V call is TRBV7-2, the J call TRBJ2-2; TRBD1 matches 8 bases. The CDR3 spans 14 residues. Trimming took 9 bases from V and 2 from J; bases not matched to a gene: 5. CDR1 SGHTA and CDR2 FQGNSA come from the germline V gene.

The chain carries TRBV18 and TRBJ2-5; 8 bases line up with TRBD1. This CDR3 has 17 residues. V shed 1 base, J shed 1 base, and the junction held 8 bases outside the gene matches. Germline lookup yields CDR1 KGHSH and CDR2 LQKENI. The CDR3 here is CASSPLPWTGTQETQYF. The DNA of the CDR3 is TGTGCCAGCTCACCACTCCCCTGGACAGGGACCCAAGAGACCCAGTACTTC.

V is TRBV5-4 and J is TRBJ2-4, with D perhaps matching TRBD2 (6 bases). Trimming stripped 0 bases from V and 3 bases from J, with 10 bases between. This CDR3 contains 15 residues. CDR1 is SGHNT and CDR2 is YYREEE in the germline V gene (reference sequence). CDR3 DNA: TGTGCCAGCAGCTTGGGCGGGGTGGGCAAAAACATTCAGTACTTC. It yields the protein CASSLGGVGKNIQYF.

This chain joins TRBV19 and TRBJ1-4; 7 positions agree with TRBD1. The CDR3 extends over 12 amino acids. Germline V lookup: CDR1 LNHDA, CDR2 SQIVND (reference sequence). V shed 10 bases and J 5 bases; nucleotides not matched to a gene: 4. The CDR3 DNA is TGTGCCACTACAGGGGTCAATGAAAAACTGTTTTTT. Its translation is CATTGVNEKLFF.

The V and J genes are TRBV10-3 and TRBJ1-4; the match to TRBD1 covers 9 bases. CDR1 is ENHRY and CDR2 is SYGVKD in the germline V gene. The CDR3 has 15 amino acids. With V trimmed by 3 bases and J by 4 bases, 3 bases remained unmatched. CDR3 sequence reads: CAISDETGGNEKLFF. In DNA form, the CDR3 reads TGTGCCATCAGTGACGAGACAGGGGGTAATGAAAAACTGTTTTTT.

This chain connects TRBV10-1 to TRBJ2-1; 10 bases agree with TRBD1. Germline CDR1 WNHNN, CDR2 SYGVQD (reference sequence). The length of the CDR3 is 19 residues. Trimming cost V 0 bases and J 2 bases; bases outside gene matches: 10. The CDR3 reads CASSESRDRGLSTYNEQFF. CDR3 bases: TGCGCCAGCAGTGAGTCGCGGGACAGGGGATTATCAACCTACAATGAGCAGTTCTTC.

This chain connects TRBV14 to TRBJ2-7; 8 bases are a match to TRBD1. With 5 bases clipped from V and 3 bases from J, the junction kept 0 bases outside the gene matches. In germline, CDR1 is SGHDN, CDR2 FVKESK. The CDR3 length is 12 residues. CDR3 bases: TGTGCCAGCAGCGGGACAGGCTACGAGCAGTACTTC. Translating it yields CASSGTGYEQYF.

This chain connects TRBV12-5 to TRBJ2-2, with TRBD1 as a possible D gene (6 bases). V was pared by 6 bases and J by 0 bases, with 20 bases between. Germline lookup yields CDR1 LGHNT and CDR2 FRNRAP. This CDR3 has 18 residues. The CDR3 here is CASGSAPTGRANTGELFF. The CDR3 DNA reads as TGTGCTAGTGGCTCCGCCCCGACAGGACGTGCGAACACCGGGGAGCTGTTTTTT.

The CDR3, as DNA: TGTGCCAGCATGTCCAGGGACAGGGGTTACGAGCAGTACTTC. Its translation is CASMSRDRGYEQYF. The V call is TRBV27, the J call TRBJ2-7; 10 bases are shared with TRBD1. The CDR3 is 14 residues long. CDR1 and CDR2 from the germline V gene are MNHEY and SMNVEV (reference sequence). The junction had 7 bases not matched to a gene; V was cut back by 7 bases and J by 4 bases.

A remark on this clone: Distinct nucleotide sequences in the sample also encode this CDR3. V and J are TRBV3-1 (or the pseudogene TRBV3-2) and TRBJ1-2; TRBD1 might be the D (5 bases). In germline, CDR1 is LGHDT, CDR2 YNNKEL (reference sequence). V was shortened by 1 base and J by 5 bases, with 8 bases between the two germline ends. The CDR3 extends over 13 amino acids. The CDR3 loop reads CASSQGGGYGYTF. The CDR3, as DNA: TGTGCCAGCAGCCAAGGTGGGGGGTATGGCTACACCTTC.